Each of the 6 T cell receptor beta chains below was sequenced from the same sample in a study of cytomegalovirus exposure and HLA in healthy donors. The primer mix had 60 Vbeta and 13 Jbeta primers. Produced via immunoSEQ multiplex PCR; TCRdb's table is partial and in-frame only. The profile shows 200,000 or so clones, roughly 84% of them singletons. The sequencing input was PBMCs. These receptor sequences come from a man between 50 and 59 years old in good health and CMV-seronegative.

This chain links TRBV2 with TRBJ1-5, with D perhaps TRBD1 (6 bases). The length of the CDR3 is 14 residues. The V gene's germline CDR1 is SNHLY and CDR2 FYNNEI. V was shortened by 3 bases and J by 4 bases, with 10 bases between the two germline ends. CDR3 region: CASSERTENQPQHF. DNA of the CDR3: TGTGCCAGCAGTGAGAGGACAGAAAATCAGCCCCAGCATTTT. Using reference TRBV2 and TRBJ1-5 for the parts outside the CDR3, the full variable domain is EPEVTQTPSHQVTQMGQEVILRCVPISNHLYFYWYRQILGQKVEFLVSFYNNEISEKSEIFDDQFSVERPDGSNFTLKIRSTKLEDSAMYFCASSERTENQPQHFGDGTRLSIL.

The chain combines TRBV5-1 with TRBJ2-7; no definite D call. The V and J ends lost 4 bases and 7 bases respectively, with 18 bases between them. In germline, CDR1 is SGHRS, CDR2 YFSETQ. The CDR3 contains 14 residues. The CDR3 DNA reads as TGCGCCAGCAGCCTGACACACACCGTTATGGAGCAGTACTTC. Residues: CASSLTHTVMEQYF.

The rearrangement joins TRBV6-6 to TRBJ1-3; D possibly corresponds to TRBD1 (5 bases). CDR1 MNHNY and CDR2 SVGAGI come from the germline V gene (reference sequence). V was cut by 7 bases and J by 1 base, with 17 bases left in between. There are 16 residues in the CDR3. The CDR3 DNA reads TGTGCCAGCATGTTCGGTCCAGGGAAATCTGGAAACACCATATATTTT. This encodes CASMFGPGKSGNTIYF.

This clone has only a few counts. V gene TRBV7-9 combines with J gene TRBJ1-4; 11 nucleotides match TRBD1. The CDR3 totals 11 residues. Germline CDR1 is SEHNR and CDR2 is FQNEAQ (reference sequence). Losses at the gene ends were 6 bases for V and 14 bases for J; bases not matched to a gene: 2. The CDR3 bases are TGTGCCAGCAGTCGGACAGGGGGCCTGTTTTTT. It specifies CASSRTGGLFF.

This clone was detected only once. The rearrangement links TRBV13 to TRBJ2-1; 13 bases fit TRBD2. This CDR3 contains 15 residues. The ends lost 4 bases at V and 6 bases at J; junction bases unmatched: 3. The germline V gene encodes CDR1 PRHDT and CDR2 FYEKMQ (reference sequence). The CDR3 sequence is CASSSGLAGLNEQFF. The DNA for the CDR3 is TGTGCCAGCAGCTCGGGACTAGCGGGACTCAATGAGCAGTTCTTC.

This chain connects TRBV11-3 to TRBJ2-3, with 7 positions matching TRBD1. V lost 6 bases, J lost 0 bases, and 6 bases stayed unmatched. This CDR3 comprises 15 residues. CDR1 is SGHNT and CDR2 is YENEEA in the germline V gene. In DNA, the CDR3 is TGTGCCAGCAGTCTAGGGGGCCTAAGCACAGATACGCAGTATTTT. It translates to CASSLGGLSTDTQYF.